This T cell receptor beta chain comes out of a study of graft-versus-host responses after intestinal transplantation. Broader study findings: An association linked early post-transplant HvG declines with peak circulating GvH clone levels.

The CDR3 totals 15 residues. Germline V gene sequence: CDR1 SGHAT, CDR2 FQNNGV. V shed 5 bases and J 0 bases; nucleotides not matched to a gene: 7. Clones were read by immunoSEQ multiplex PCR, and TCRdb kept only the in-frame ones, dropping some. The table includes tens of thousands of clones, 30% to 40% detected once. The study plated some 200,000 CFSE-labeled responders with some 200,000 irradiated, violet-dye-labeled stimulators. By proportion, this clone is medium-sized. This TCR derives from a human patient who received an intestinal transplant. The specimen was alloreactive CD8+ T cells from a mixed lymphocyte reaction culture, collected before intestinal transplant. Specified subset: CFSE-low proliferating T cells sorted from roughly 6-day pre-transplant mixed lymphocyte reaction (GvH or HvG direction). V and J are TRBV11-2 and TRBJ2-7, with TRBD1 matching over 7 bases. The CDR3 here is CASSVSQGSSYEQYF. As DNA, the CDR3 is TGTGCCAGCAGCGTCTCACAGGGGAGCTCCTACGAGCAGTACTTC.